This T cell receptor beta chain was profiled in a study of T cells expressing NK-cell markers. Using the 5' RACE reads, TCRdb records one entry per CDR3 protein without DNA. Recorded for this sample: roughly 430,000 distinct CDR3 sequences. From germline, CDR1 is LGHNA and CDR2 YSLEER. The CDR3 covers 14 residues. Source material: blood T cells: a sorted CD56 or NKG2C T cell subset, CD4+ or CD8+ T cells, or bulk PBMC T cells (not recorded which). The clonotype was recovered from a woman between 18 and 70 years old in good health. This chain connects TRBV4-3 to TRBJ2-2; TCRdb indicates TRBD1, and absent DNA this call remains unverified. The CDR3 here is CASSQGGSAGELFF.